The clone carrying this T cell receptor (beta chain) was picked up many times. The TCR beta CDR3 regions underwent amplification using RNA transcripts as the source. With the HTBI primer set, the TCR CDR3 went through a first round of RT-PCR. Via MiXCR, TCRdb re-called the multiplex PCR reads, giving one row per CDR3 protein. The sample lists fewer than 450,000 distinct CDR3 sequences; over 12% were seen once. It was 10 ml of fresh peripheral blood that supplied the PBMCs. This record belongs to a study of T cells in Graves' hyperthyroidism and ophthalmopathy. Trimming took off 1 base at V and 4 bases at J, with 8 bases between the two ends. The CDR3 has 15 residues. The germline gives CDR1 SNHLY, CDR2 FYNNEI.

This TCR came from a woman in her sixties with Graves' ophthalmopathy. Sequencing was performed on blood. The chain links TRBV2 to TRBJ1-6, with D possibly TRBD1 on 5 matching bases. The CDR3 protein is CASSEGGFYNSPLHF. Here the CDR3 DNA reads TGTGCCAGCAGTGAAGGGGGGTTTTATAATTCACCCCTCCACTTT.